A selection of T cell receptor beta chains follows, all from one sample in a study of blood T cell repertoires in COVID-19. The repertoire was sequenced with immunoSEQ multiplex PCR; TCRdb's copy has only in-frame clones and lacks some. The repertoire holds about 140,000 clones, around 82% seen once, with around 5% in the top ten. Sequenced: peripheral blood. These receptor sequences come from a woman in her fifties or sixties with acute or convalescent COVID-19. Both conserved end residues are part of each CDR3. A D gene is named only where the DNA matches it firmly. For some rows the clone size is stated as once, few or many, or as a class when expanded; others skip it.

V,size,D,J,CDR3,DNA
TRBV2,once,.,TRBJ2-1,CASGGTDSYNEQFF,TGTGCCAGCGGGGGGACAGATTCCTACAATGAGCAGTTCTTC
TRBV2,.,.,TRBJ1-1,CASSEATTSTEAFF,TGTGCCAGCAGTGAAGCAACCACTTCCACTGAAGCTTTCTTT
TRBV19,.,.,TRBJ1-6,CASRDSYYNSPLHF,TGTGCCAGTAGGGACAGCTACTATAATTCACCCCTCCACTTT
TRBV7-9,.,TRBD1,TRBJ2-7,CAGGQYYEQYF,TGTGCCGGGGGACAGTACTACGAGCAGTACTTC
TRBV14,.,.,TRBJ2-3,CASSQAGVGQYF,TGTGCCAGCAGCCAAGCAGGGGTTGGGCAGTATTTT
TRBV25-1,.,.,TRBJ1-3,CASSERDSGNTIYF,TGTGCCAGCAGTGAACGGGACTCTGGAAACACCATATATTTT
TRBV4-2,few,.,TRBJ1-5,CASSLEGMSGNQPQHF,TGTGCCAGCAGCCTCGAGGGCATGTCAGGCAATCAGCCCCAGCATTTT
TRBV4-3,many,.,TRBJ2-1,CASSQDRRDEQFF,TGCGCCAGCAGCCAAGATCGGAGGGATGAGCAGTTCTTC
TRBV30,.,.,TRBJ1-1,CAWLRITEAFF,TGTGCCTGGCTAAGAATAACTGAAGCTTTCTTT
TRBV19,.,TRBD1,TRBJ1-1,CASSFQSPPGGTEAFF,TGTGCCAGTAGTTTCCAATCCCCCCCAGGGGGGACTGAAGCTTTCTTT
TRBV5-4,.,.,TRBJ2-7,CASSSGGYEQYF,TGTGCCAGCAGCTCAGGGGGGTACGAGCAGTACTTC
TRBV19,.,TRBD1,TRBJ2-7,CASSTLQGTREQYF,TGTGCCAGTAGTACCTTACAGGGGACCCGCGAGCAGTACTTC
TRBV4-1,.,.,TRBJ1-4,CASSQDPAGGVVYEKLFF,TGCGCCAGCAGCCAAGATCCCGCGGGGGGAGTAGTTTATGAAAAACTGTTTTTT
TRBV19,.,.,TRBJ1-4,CASSTGDANEKLFF,TGTGCCAGTTCTACGGGGGACGCTAATGAAAAACTGTTTTTT
TRBV6-6,few,TRBD1,TRBJ1-2,CASSPDRGATGYTF,TGTGCCAGCAGTCCGGACAGGGGCGCGACCGGCTACACCTTC
TRBV19,.,.,TRBJ1-1,CASAGTPGGTEAFF,TGTGCCAGTGCCGGGACACCGGGTGGTACTGAAGCTTTCTTT
TRBV7-2,few,TRBD1,TRBJ2-7,CASRRDRDSYEQYF,TGTGCCAGCAGACGGGACAGGGACTCCTACGAGCAGTACTTC
TRBV6-6,.,TRBD1,TRBJ1-1,CASSPARQGSMNTEAFF,TGTGCCAGCAGTCCCGCACGACAGGGAAGCATGAACACTGAAGCTTTCTTT
TRBV5-4,.,.,TRBJ1-4,CASSITAGTTNEKLFF,TGTGCCAGCAGCATCACCGCGGGCACAACTAATGAAAAACTGTTTTTT
TRBV6-6,.,.,TRBJ1-5,CASSYFLQNANQPQHF,TGTGCCAGCAGTTACTTCCTGCAGAACGCCAATCAGCCCCAGCATTTT
TRBV7-2,.,TRBD1,TRBJ1-6,CASSPGQGARNSPLHF,TGTGCCAGCAGCCCAGGACAGGGGGCGAGGAATTCACCCCTCCACTTT
TRBV28,.,TRBD1,TRBJ2-5,CASSTGGQETQYF,TGTGCCAGCAGTACAGGGGGCCAAGAGACCCAGTACTTC
TRBV28,.,.,TRBJ1-4,CASRSGGAREKLFF,TGTGCCAGCAGGTCCGGCGGGGCCCGGGAAAAACTGTTTTTT
TRBV6-2/TRBV6-3,.,TRBD1,TRBJ2-1,CASSYGGQGRNEQFF,TGTGCCAGCAGTTATGGGGGACAGGGTCGGAATGAGCAGTTCTTC
TRBV7-9,.,TRBD1,TRBJ2-1,CASSLGPRDRFNNEQFF,TGTGCCAGCAGCTTAGGGCCCCGGGACAGGTTTAACAATGAGCAGTTCTTC
TRBV7-9,.,.,TRBJ2-7,CASSPPGLTYEQYF,TGTGCCAGCAGCCCCCCGGGACTCACTTACGAGCAGTACTTC
TRBV7-9,.,.,TRBJ1-3,CASSLVVDTIYF,TGTGCCAGCAGCTTAGTAGTGGACACCATATATTTT
TRBV5-5,.,.,TRBJ1-2,CASSLSGDVGYTF,TGTGCCAGCAGCTTGTCAGGGGACGTTGGCTACACCTTC
TRBV6-1,.,.,TRBJ1-2,CASRRDGYGYTF,TGTGCCAGCAGGAGGGATGGCTATGGCTACACCTTC
TRBV29-1,.,.,TRBJ1-2,CSVEFGGSYGYTF,TGCAGCGTTGAATTTGGCGGAAGCTATGGCTACACCTTC
TRBV7-2,.,TRBD1,TRBJ1-1,CASNLQGGTLRTEAFF,TGTGCCAGCAACCTACAGGGGGGAACGTTAAGGACTGAAGCTTTCTTT
TRBV29-1,.,TRBD1,TRBJ1-4,CSAGQGNEKLFF,TGCAGCGCCGGACAGGGGAACGAAAAACTGTTTTTT
TRBV7-2,.,.,TRBJ2-7,CARRAGEDYEQYF,TGTGCCAGGCGGGCAGGGGAAGACTACGAGCAGTACTTC
TRBV28,.,.,TRBJ1-1,CASIFSAGGTEAFF,TGTGCCAGCATCTTTTCGGCGGGGGGAACTGAAGCTTTCTTT
TRBV12-3/TRBV12-4,.,.,TRBJ1-1,CASLRSTEAFF,TGTGCCAGCCTAAGGAGCACTGAAGCTTTCTTT
TRBV7-9,.,TRBD1,TRBJ1-4,CASQPLTGLEKLFF,TGTGCCAGCCAACCCCTGACAGGGCTTGAAAAACTGTTTTTT
TRBV19,.,.,TRBJ1-3,CASSTMTATGNTIYF,TGTGCCAGTAGTACAATGACAGCTACTGGAAACACCATATATTTT
TRBV6-5,.,.,TRBJ1-2,CASRDPRGLNHGYTF,TGTGCCAGCAGAGACCCCCGGGGTTTAAATCATGGCTACACCTTC
TRBV7-6,.,TRBD1,TRBJ1-5,CASSSGDRGSQPQHF,TGTGCCAGCAGCTCAGGCGACAGGGGTAGTCAGCCCCAGCATTTT
TRBV6-2/TRBV6-3,.,TRBD1,TRBJ1-2,CASSKAFYRGNYGYTF,TGTGCCAGCAGTAAGGCCTTTTACAGGGGGAACTATGGCTACACCTTC